A single sample is the source of the 15 T cell receptor beta chains below, sequenced in a study of vaccination effects on CD4 cells after COVID-19. Data came from immunoSEQ multiplex PCR; TCRdb stores just in-frame clones and leaves some out. The sample holds tens of thousands of clones, around 67% seen once. Following 10 days of culture, CD4+ T cells were isolated. Their cognate antigens are unknown. Sequences were derived from CD4+ T cells from PBMCs cultured without peptide, sampled before COVID-19 vaccination. Receptors originate from a human donor who received a COVID-19 vaccine.

V gene TRBV28 combines with J gene TRBJ2-7; no clear D. Germline assignment: CDR1 MDHEN and CDR2 SYDVKM. The CDR3 has 14 residues. V was shortened by 7 bases and J by 4 bases, with 17 bases between the two germline ends. DNA for the CDR3: TGTGCCAGCACCCTTGCCGGGTTCCAATACGAGCAGTACTTC. Its protein is CASTLAGFQYEQYF.

This chain uses TRBV20-1 with TRBJ1-3; D unclear. The CDR3 runs 14 residues. Germline CDR1 is DFQATT and CDR2 is SNEGSKA (reference sequence). The V gene lost 3 bases and the J gene lost 0 bases, with 9 bases spanning the gap. DNA of the CDR3: TGCAGTGCTAGTGTCGTTAACTCTGGAAACACCATATATTTT. Its protein product is CSASVVNSGNTIYF.

This chain connects TRBV29-1 to TRBJ1-1; the D is unclear. CDR1 is SQVTM, CDR2 ANQGSEA, per germline. The CDR3 covers 13 residues. Trimming cost V 4 bases and J 0 bases, with 9 bases left between them. CDR3 loop: CSVVAVMNTEAFF. In DNA form, the CDR3 reads TGCAGCGTTGTCGCGGTGATGAACACTGAAGCTTTCTTT. The full variable domain, completed using reference TRBV29-1 and TRBJ1-1, is SAVISQKPSRDICQRGTSLTIQCQVDSQVTMMFWYRQQPGQSLTLIATANQGSEATYESGFVIDKFPISRPNLTFSTLTVSNMSPEDSSIYLCSVVAVMNTEAFFGQGTRLTVV.

The rearrangement joins TRBV28 to TRBJ1-2, with TRBD1 as a possible D gene (6 bases). V was shortened by 4 bases and J by 2 bases, with 8 bases between the two germline ends. The CDR3 is 13 residues long. Germline CDR1 reads MDHEN; CDR2 reads SYDVKM. The CDR3: CASSSGQNYGYTF. CDR3 nucleotides: TGTGCCAGCAGTTCCGGACAGAACTATGGCTACACCTTC.

CDR3 sequence: CASTTGLSTQYF. Written as DNA, the CDR3 is TGTGCCAGCACCACGGGACTTTCCACCCAGTACTTC. V gene TRBV12-3 or TRBV12-4 combines with J gene TRBJ2-5; maybe TRBD2 (6 bases). The V end lost 7 bases, the J end lost 8 bases, and 14 bases lay between the germline ends. The CDR3 length is 12 residues.

This chain uses TRBV16 with TRBJ1-6; D uncertain. V lost 6 bases and J 5 bases, leaving 5 bases between the germline ends. CDR3 length equals 12 residues. Looked up from germline, CDR1 is KGHSY and CDR2 is FQNENV. CDR3 sequence reads: CASREDNSPLHF. As DNA, the CDR3 is TGTGCCAGCAGGGAGGATAATTCACCCCTCCACTTT. The whole variable domain, remainder taken from reference TRBV16 and TRBJ1-6, is GEEVAQTPKHLVRGEGQKAKLYCAPIKGHSYVFWYQQVLKNEFKFLISFQNENVFDETGMPKERFSAKCLPNSPCSLEIQATKLEDSAVYFCASREDNSPLHFGNGTRLTVT.

The J gene is TRBJ2-7, the V gene TRBV18; D might be TRBD2 (6 bases). Trimming took off 6 bases at V and 0 bases at J, with 15 bases between the two ends. CDR1 is KGHSH, CDR2 LQKENI, per germline. The CDR3 loop spans 15 amino acids. This CDR3 is CASSPLDGSSYEQYF. The CDR3 DNA reads TGTGCCAGCTCGCCGCTTGACGGGAGCTCCTACGAGCAGTACTTC.

This clone was recorded only once. The chain is built from TRBV3-1 (or the pseudogene TRBV3-2) and TRBJ1-3, with TRBD1 matching over 7 bases. Germline V gives CDR1 LGHDT, CDR2 YNNKEL (reference sequence). The length of the CDR3 is 16 residues. The V and J ends lost 1 base and 4 bases, in that order; junction bases with no gene match: 7. The CDR3 nucleotides are TGTGCCAGCAGCCAAGCTTCCCAGGGGGTCGGAAACACCATATATTTT. Translated, it gives CASSQASQGVGNTIYF.

A single count supports this clone. The chain employs TRBV7-9 and TRBJ1-2; D is uncertain. The CDR3 is 15 amino acids. The V gene lost 1 base and the J gene lost 8 bases, with 17 bases spanning the gap. Germline V gives CDR1 SEHNR, CDR2 FQNEAQ (reference sequence). The CDR3 is CASSLDLGPGVGYTF. For the CDR3, the DNA is TGTGCCAGCAGCTTAGATCTAGGCCCGGGAGTGGGCTACACCTTC.

V and J are TRBV3-1 (or the pseudogene TRBV3-2) and TRBJ2-1; 10 positions agree with TRBD2. CDR1 and CDR2 (germline): LGHDT, YNNKEL (reference sequence). The junction had 6 bases not matched to a gene; V was cut back by 4 bases and J by 3 bases. The CDR3 is 16 amino acids. The DNA of the CDR3 is TGTGCCAGCAGCCCACTCACTAGCGGGAACTACAATGAGCAGTTCTTC. The encoded protein is CASSPLTSGNYNEQFF.

The rearrangement joins TRBV7-2 to TRBJ2-7; 7 nucleotides align to TRBD1. Trimming at V came to 6 bases and at J to 2 bases, leaving 7 bases not matched to a gene. Germline CDR1 is SGHTA and CDR2 is FQGNSA. This CDR3 is built from 14 residues. CDR3 amino acids: CASSLGGKAYEQYF. The CDR3 DNA is TGTGCCAGCAGTCTAGGGGGCAAGGCCTACGAGCAGTACTTC.

V gene TRBV19 combines with J gene TRBJ1-6, with D perhaps TRBD1 (6 bases). Germline loops: CDR1 LNHDA, CDR2 SQIVND (reference sequence). Trimming took off 1 base at V and 8 bases at J, with 15 bases between the two ends. The CDR3 totals 16 residues. CDR3 region: CASSIGRTVQHSPLHF. In DNA form, the CDR3 reads TGTGCCAGTAGTATAGGCCGGACAGTTCAACATTCACCCCTCCACTTT.

The V call is TRBV2, the J call TRBJ1-2; no clear D gene. CDR3 length equals 13 residues. Germline assignment: CDR1 SNHLY and CDR2 FYNNEI. Trimming took off 3 bases at V and 0 bases at J, with 5 bases between the two ends. DNA of the CDR3: TGTGCCAGCAGTGACAGAGCTAACTATGGCTACACCTTC. Translating it yields CASSDRANYGYTF.

CDR3 DNA sequence: TGTGCCAGCAGCCCGGGGGAGCGCCCGAACACTGAAGCTTTCTTT. Translation gives CASSPGERPNTEAFF. The V gene is TRBV3-1 (or the pseudogene TRBV3-2), the J gene TRBJ1-1; D possibly corresponds to TRBD1 (5 bases). The V and J ends lost 4 bases and 1 base respectively, with 13 bases between them. The CDR3 covers 15 residues. Germline CDR1 LGHDT, CDR2 YNNKEL (reference sequence).

In its sample, this clone was seen a few times. The V gene is TRBV29-1, the J gene TRBJ1-1; D call uncertain. CDR1 and CDR2 (germline): SQVTM, ANQGSEA. The V gene lost 3 bases and the J gene lost 1 base, with 6 bases spanning the gap. The CDR3 has 12 amino acids. This chain's CDR3 is CSVDRGNTEAFF. The DNA of the CDR3 is TGCAGCGTTGATAGAGGGAACACTGAAGCTTTCTTT.